The following is a T cell receptor (beta chain) sequence with its context. Its antigen remains undetermined. It has no much larger one-base neighbor in the sample; base qualities were not kept. This specimen belongs to a study of T cells in localized non-small cell lung cancer (dated by TCRdb to between 2020 and 2021). Study-level background: Comparing tumors with uninvolved tumor-adjacent lungs, the study looked at the T cell repertoires of 236 patients with early-stage NSCLC. The cohort comprised 236 treatment-naïve NSCLC patients with resected, localized lung tumors. The mean age of the NSCLC patients was 50 to 85 years, with fewer than 150 men and about a hundred women.

At diagnosis, peripheral blood, uninvolved tumor-adjacent lung and tumor were collected and were preserved as a mix of fresh-frozen and FFPE material. The immunoSEQ Assay was used to sequence TCR beta CDR3 regions from DNA. Concerning the study's data processing: T cell density was computed as TCR beta template counts normalized to usable DNA estimated by amplifying housekeeping genes. Using the preseqR package, richness was estimated by extrapolating to 120,000 templates for tissue samples and 400,000 templates for PBMC samples. Clonality was defined as one minus Pielou's evenness. Tissue-enriched TCRs were identified through differential abundance testing performed on productive amino-acid clonotypes, with a minimum total count of 5 and an alpha of 0.1. Repertoire overlap between compartments was quantified with the Jaccard Index and Morisita Overlap Index. GLIPH grouped TCR beta CDR3s together with public tetramer-defined viral CDR3s, and a viral motif had to include at least three viral sequences and show V-gene enrichment. Imported from immuneACCESS, the table was reduced by TCRdb to in-frame sequences with V and J called. These copies leave out some clones; in studies compared against another copy, an unresolved V gene accounts for under half, and the cause of the remainder is not known. V, J and clone size are taken as reported in that table, and D and trimming were inferred from the DNA itself. This sample gives about 2,100 clones in total; 30% to 40% of them show up just once. The ten most abundant clones make up roughly 7.1% of the sample.

General conclusions and limits of the study: Of the top 100 tumor clones, a median of roughly 57 were detected in paired uninvolved adjacent lung; roughly 29 were also among that lung's top 100. Because multi-region tumor sequencing was not done, intratumor heterogeneity could not be ruled out. Because the study design was exploratory, TCR variables were selected using unadjusted p-values without false-discovery rate correction. Longer overall survival was associated with higher T cell density in blood, whereas shorter survival was associated with higher clonality in adjacent lung. The highest T cell clonality was observed in uninvolved tumor-adjacent lung, where clonality exceeded that of tumor, suggesting that antigenic responses were more focused in uninvolved tumor-adjacent lung.

The V end loses 3 bases and the J end loses 0 bases, and a stretch of 15 bases separates them. The CDR3, cysteine through phenylalanine, is 16 amino acids long. Solely the CDR3 DNA is kept, with 48 bases framed from the first base. CDR1 SGDLS and CDR2 YYNGEE are derived from the germline V gene. The rearranged chain carries TRBV9 and TRBJ2-5; the D gene is tentatively TRBD1 or TRBD2, each matching 5 bases. This TCR was sampled from a man aged 35-75 years with stage I lung adenocarcinoma. This specimen was lung tumor tissue, taken before any cancer treatment. The nucleotides are TGTGCCAGCAGCGAGGGACCCCTAGCTAACCAAGAGACCCAGTACTTC. It is translated as CASSEGPLANQETQYF.